A single sample gave rise to the 18 T cell receptor beta chains below, sequenced in a study of T cells in Graves' hyperthyroidism and ophthalmopathy. Amplification of TCR beta CDR3 regions used RNA as the template. A set of HTBI primers served as the primers for a first-round RT-PCR of the TCR CDR3. In TCRdb, the multiplex PCR reads were re-called with MiXCR into one record per CDR3 protein. This sample carries about 560,000 distinct CDR3 sequences, approximately 14% of them seen once, and the ten largest clones take about 7%. Sequencing used blood. The source of these receptors is a woman aged 25 to 39 with Graves' hyperthyroidism.

This clonotype was counted at least ten times. V and J are TRBV28 and TRBJ2-1; tentative D call: TRBD1 (6 bases). Trimming pared 6 bases from V and 9 bases from J, leaving 12 bases between. The germline CDR1 and CDR2 sequences are MDHEN and SYDVKM. This CDR3 has 12 amino acids. CDR3 DNA sequence: TGTGCCAGCAGAATAGGGGGTGGTGAGCAGTTCTTC. As protein: CASRIGGGEQFF.

This clonotype was picked up many times. V gene TRBV5-5 combines with J gene TRBJ2-2; no clear D gene. This CDR3 is built from 16 residues. Germline loops: CDR1 SGHKS, CDR2 YYEKEE (reference sequence). V gave up 1 base and J gave up 2 bases, with 12 bases separating them. The CDR3 is CASSLPQLSNTGELFF. The CDR3 DNA reads TGTGCCAGCAGCTTGCCCCAGTTGTCAAACACCGGGGAGCTGTTTTTT.

This clonotype was recorded many times. The rearrangement uses TRBV7-3 and TRBJ2-1; D possibly corresponds to TRBD1 (5 bases). The CDR3 consists of 17 residues. The germline V gene has CDR1 SGHTA and CDR2 FQGTGA. Trimming pared 5 bases from V and 7 bases from J, leaving 24 bases between. CDR3 loop: CASSTNPGITGINEQFF. The DNA of the CDR3 is TGTGCCAGCAGCACGAACCCAGGGATTACGGGCATAAATGAGCAGTTCTTC.

This chain links TRBV30 with TRBJ1-4, with D possibly being TRBD1 (6 bases). The CDR3 is 13 amino acids. CDR1 is GTSNPN, CDR2 SVGIG, per germline (reference sequence). The V gene lost 7 bases and the J gene lost 5 bases, with 14 bases spanning the gap. CDR3 amino acids: CAFRTDPNEKLFF. The CDR3 DNA reads as TGTGCCTTCCGGACAGACCCCAATGAAAAACTGTTTTTT.

This clonotype has ten or more counts. This chain joins TRBV12-3 or TRBV12-4 and TRBJ2-7; D possibly uses TRBD1 or TRBD2 (6 bases each). This CDR3 contains 13 residues. Deletions cut 5 bases from V and 3 bases from J, with 11 bases between. CDR3 in amino acids: CASSAGGGYEQYF. The CDR3 DNA is TGTGCCAGCAGTGCAGGAGGGGGCTACGAGCAGTACTTC.

This chain connects TRBV19 to TRBJ1-5; 8 nucleotides agree with TRBD1. Germline CDR1 is LNHDA and CDR2 is SQIVND (reference sequence). This CDR3 comprises 15 residues. Trimming took 3 bases from V and 5 from J; bases not matched to a gene: 6. Here the CDR3 DNA reads TGTGCCAGTAGTATCCTTGGACAGGGCTATCAGCCCCAGCATTTT. Encoded protein: CASSILGQGYQPQHF.

This clonotype occurred many times. V is TRBV20-1 and J is TRBJ2-5; 7 nucleotides align to TRBD1. This CDR3 has 15 residues. Germline CDR1 reads DFQATT; CDR2 reads SNEGSKA (reference sequence). Trimming removed 2 bases from V and 2 bases from J; junction bases left unmatched: 8. The CDR3 region has the DNA TGCAGTGCTAGATCCATGGGACAGATACAAGAGACCCAGTACTTC. It yields the protein CSARSMGQIQETQYF.

This clonotype was seen a handful of times. The chain carries TRBV7-9 and TRBJ2-2; TRBD2 aligns across 8 bases. Looked up from germline, CDR1 is SEHNR and CDR2 is FQNEAQ (reference sequence). V lost 6 bases and J lost 1; bases outside the gene matches: 13. The CDR3 length is 18 residues. The CDR3 loop reads CASRTIRSLAGNTGELFF. In DNA, the CDR3 is TGTGCCAGCAGAACCATCAGGAGTCTAGCGGGGAACACCGGGGAGCTGTTTTTT.

This clonotype has a handful of counts. The chain combines TRBV24-1 with TRBJ2-2; tentative D call: TRBD2 (6 bases). The CDR3 loop spans 15 amino acids. Germline V gene sequence: CDR1 KGHDR, CDR2 SFDVKD. V was trimmed by 4 bases and J by 7 bases, leaving 15 bases between them. CDR3 region: CATSDPGRGNGELFF. The CDR3 bases are TGTGCCACCAGTGACCCGGGACGGGGGAACGGGGAGCTGTTTTTT.

This clonotype was picked up a small number of times. The V gene is TRBV16, the J gene TRBJ2-7, with D tentatively TRBD1 (5 bases). V was trimmed by 4 bases and J by 3 bases, leaving 13 bases between them. Germline V gene sequence: CDR1 KGHSY, CDR2 FQNENV. This CDR3 has 14 residues. The CDR3 protein is CASSPGRQLYEQYF. The CDR3, as DNA: TGTGCCAGCAGCCCCGGACGACAGCTCTACGAGCAGTACTTC.

The chain carries TRBV7-9 and TRBJ1-1, with D uncertain. The CDR3 has 13 residues. Germline V CDR1 and CDR2: SEHNR, FQNEAQ (reference sequence). V dropped 4 bases and J dropped 11 bases, with 17 bases sitting between them. The DNA for the CDR3 is TGTGCCAGCAGCTGGAGACTTAAAGAAAGGGCTTTCTTT. Translation gives CASSWRLKERAFF.

The chain employs TRBV24-1 and TRBJ1-2, with 9 bases lining up with TRBD1. In germline, CDR1 is KGHDR, CDR2 SFDVKD. This CDR3 has 16 residues. The V segment lost 3 bases and the J segment 2 bases; nucleotides outside the gene matches: 6. The CDR3 nucleotides are TGTGCCACCAGTGATCCGCGGACAGGGGCCAACTATGGCTACACCTTC. This translates into CATSDPRTGANYGYTF.

This clonotype was recorded a few times. The V gene is TRBV11-2, the J gene TRBJ2-2; 8 positions agree with TRBD1. The V and J ends lost 10 bases and 4 bases, in that order; junction bases with no gene match: 8. Germline V lookup: CDR1 SGHAT, CDR2 FQNNGV. CDR3 size: 14 residues. The CDR3 is CATRQGSFTGELFF. CDR3 in DNA: TGTGCCACCAGACAGGGGTCCTTCACCGGGGAGCTGTTTTTT. Using reference TRBV11-2 and TRBJ2-2 for the parts outside the CDR3, the full variable domain is EAGVAQSPRYKIIEKRQSVAFWCNPISGHATLYWYQQILGQGPKLLIQFQNNGVVDDSQLPKDRFSAERLKGVDSTLKIQPAKLEDSAVYLCATRQGSFTGELFFGEGSRLTVL.

With regard to this clonotype: A much larger clone is a single base away; this may be a read error. The chain is built from TRBV7-2 and TRBJ2-1, with 8 bases matching TRBD2. This CDR3 has 17 amino acids. Losses at the gene ends were 5 bases for V and 0 bases for J; bases not matched to a gene: 9. Germline V CDR1 and CDR2: SGHTA, FQGNSA. The CDR3: CASSHRGGDSSYNEQFF. Here the CDR3 DNA reads TGTGCCAGCAGCCACCGGGGGGGAGACAGCTCCTACAATGAGCAGTTCTTC.

This chain joins TRBV4-2 and TRBJ2-1; TRBD2 agrees at 11 bases. This CDR3 comprises 16 residues. V lost 1 base to trimming and J lost 7 bases; unmatched junction nucleotides: 6. The germline gives CDR1 LGHNA, CDR2 YNFKEQ. This CDR3 reads CASSQAGTSGRNEQFF. The DNA for the CDR3 is TGTGCCAGCAGCCAAGCCGGGACTAGCGGTAGGAATGAGCAGTTCTTC.

This clonotype was observed many times. One junction end does not reproduce the germline sequence, and a read error may be involved. This chain connects TRBV5-1 to TRBJ2-3, with a tentative D call TRBD2 (6 bases). Germline V lookup: CDR1 SGHRS, CDR2 YFSETQ. The CDR3 covers 15 residues. DNA for the CDR3: TGTGCCAGCAGCTTGGCAGGGACTGGCACAGATACGCAGTATTTT. Protein sequence: CASSLAGTGTDTQYF.

This clonotype was recorded at least ten times. J is TRBJ2-2 and V is TRBV19; D not certain. Trimming removed 0 bases at V and 1 base at J, with 6 bases between. Germline CDR1 is LNHDA and CDR2 is SQIVND (reference sequence). This CDR3 has 15 amino acids. The CDR3 sequence: CASSIDRGNTGELFF. The CDR3 DNA sequence: TGTGCCAGTAGTATAGATCGCGGGAACACCGGGGAGCTGTTTTTT.

This clonotype occurred many times. CDR3 DNA sequence: TGTGCCAGCAGCTCCCTACCTAGCGGGTCTTACAATGAGCAGTTCTTC. The encoded protein is CASSSLPSGSYNEQFF. The genes are TRBV7-3 and TRBJ2-1, with 8 positions matching TRBD2. CDR1 is SGHTA, CDR2 FQGTGA, per germline. V shed 4 bases, J shed 4 bases, and the junction held 9 bases outside the gene matches. This CDR3 is built from 16 residues.